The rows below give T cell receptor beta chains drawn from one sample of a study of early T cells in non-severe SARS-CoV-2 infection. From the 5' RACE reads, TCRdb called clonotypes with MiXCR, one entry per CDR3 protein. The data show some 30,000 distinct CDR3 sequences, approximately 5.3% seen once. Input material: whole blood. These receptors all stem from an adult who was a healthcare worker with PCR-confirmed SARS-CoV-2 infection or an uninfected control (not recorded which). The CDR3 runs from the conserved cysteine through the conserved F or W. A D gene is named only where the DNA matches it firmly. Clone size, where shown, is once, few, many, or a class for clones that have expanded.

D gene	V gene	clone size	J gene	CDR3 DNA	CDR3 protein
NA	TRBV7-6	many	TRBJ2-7	TGTGCCAGCAGCTTAGATCAGTACGAGCAGTACTTC	CASSLDQYEQYF
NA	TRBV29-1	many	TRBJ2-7	TGCAGCGTTGTGTGGAGGGACGAGCAGTACTTC	CSVVWRDEQYF
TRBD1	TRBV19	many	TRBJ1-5	TGTGCCAGTAGTACTCAAGGGACAGGGGCCCAGCCCCAGCATTTT	CASSTQGTGAQPQHF
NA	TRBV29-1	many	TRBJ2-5	TGCATGATCCTAGCCGGGAACCAAGAGACCCAGTACTTC	CMILAGNQETQYF
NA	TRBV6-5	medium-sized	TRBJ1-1	TGTGCCAGCAGTTACGGGGGGGAAGGCACTGAAGCTTTCTTT	CASSYGGEGTEAFF
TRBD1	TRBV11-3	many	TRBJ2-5	TGTGCCAGCAGCTCACACCAAGAACAGGGGGCACGGGAGACCCAGTACTTC	CASSSHQEQGARETQYF
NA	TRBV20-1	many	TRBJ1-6	TGCAGTGTTGGGACTGAGGGATCACCCCTCCACTTT	CSVGTEGSPLHF
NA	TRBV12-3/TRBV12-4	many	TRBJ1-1	TGTGCCAGCAGTAAACAGGGTGGGACTGAAGCTTTCTTT	CASSKQGGTEAFF
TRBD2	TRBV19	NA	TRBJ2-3	TGTGCCAGTAGTCCAGCGGGGGGCTCTGGGGGCACAGATACGCAGTATTTT	CASSPAGGSGGTDTQYF
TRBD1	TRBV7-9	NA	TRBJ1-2	TGTGCCAGCAGCTCCCGGACAGGGGGCAGCAATGGCTACACCTTC	CASSSRTGGSNGYTF
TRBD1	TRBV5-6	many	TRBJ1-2	TGTGCCAGCAGCTTGCATCAGGGGGCGTATGGCTACACCTTC	CASSLHQGAYGYTF
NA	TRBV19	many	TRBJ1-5	TGTGCCAGTAGTATGGACGGTATTGTTGGAACTTATAGCAATCAGCCCCAGCATTTT	CASSMDGIVGTYSNQPQHF
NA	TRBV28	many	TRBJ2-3	TGTGCCTGTTGCGAAGGGGTCCCAGATACGCAGTATTTT	CACCEGVPDTQYF
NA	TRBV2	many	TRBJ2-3	TGTGCCAGCAGTGAGACAGTCGGAACAGTCACAGATACGCAGTATTTT	CASSETVGTVTDTQYF
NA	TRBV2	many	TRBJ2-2	TGTGCCAGCAGGCGGTCCGGGGAGCTGTTTTTT	CASRRSGELFF
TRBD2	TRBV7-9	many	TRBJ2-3	TGTGCCAGCAGCTCTAGCGGGGGCGGAGATACGCAGTATTTT	CASSSSGGGDTQYF
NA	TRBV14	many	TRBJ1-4	TGTGCCAGCAGCCAGATTGGCTCAACTAATGAAAAACTGTTTTTT	CASSQIGSTNEKLFF
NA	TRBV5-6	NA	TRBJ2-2	TGTGCCAGCAGCCCCCCCTTGACCGGGGAGCTGTTTTTT	CASSPPLTGELFF
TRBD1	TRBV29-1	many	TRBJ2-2	TGCAGCGTTGTCGAGACAGGGGCGACGAACACCGGGGAGCTGTTTTTT	CSVVETGATNTGELFF
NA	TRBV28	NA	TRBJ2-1	TGTGCCAGCAGCCCGGGTTTTGAGGGCGCGCACAATGAGCAGTTCTTC	CASSPGFEGAHNEQFF
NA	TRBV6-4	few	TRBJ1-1	TGTGCCAGACGCACGGGCGCTGAAGCTTTCTTT	CARRTGAEAFF
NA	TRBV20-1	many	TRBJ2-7	TGCAGTGCTAGAGATTTCCCAAATTACGAGCAGTACTTC	CSARDFPNYEQYF
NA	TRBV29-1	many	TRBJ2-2	TGCAGCGTTGACCCATATGGGCACGGGGAGCTGTTTTTT	CSVDPYGHGELFF
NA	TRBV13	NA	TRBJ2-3	TGTGCCAGCAGCTCAAAAACTAGAGGTAGCACAGATACGCAGTATTTT	CASSSKTRGSTDTQYF
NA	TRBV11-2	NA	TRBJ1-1	TGTGCCAGCAGCTTCATGGGGGGCACTGAAGCTTTCTTT	CASSFMGGTEAFF
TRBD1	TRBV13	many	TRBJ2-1	TGTGCCAGCAGCTTATCGGGACAGGGAGGCAATGAGCAGTTCTTC	CASSLSGQGGNEQFF
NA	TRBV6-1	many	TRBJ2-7	TGTGCCAGCAGTGAAAAGGGGGGGTACGAGCAGTACTTC	CASSEKGGYEQYF
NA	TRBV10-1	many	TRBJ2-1	TGCGCCAGCAGTGCCGCGGGGACCAACAATGAGCAGTTCTTC	CASSAAGTNNEQFF
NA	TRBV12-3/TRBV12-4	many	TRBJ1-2	TGTGCCAGCAGTTTAGGGCTTGGCTACACCTTC	CASSLGLGYTF
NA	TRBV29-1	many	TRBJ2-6	TGCAGCGTTCAACAGGGATATGGGGCCAACGTCCTGACTTTC	CSVQQGYGANVLTF
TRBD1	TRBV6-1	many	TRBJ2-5	TGTGCCAGCAATCGGGACAGGGAGGAGACCCAGTACTTC	CASNRDREETQYF
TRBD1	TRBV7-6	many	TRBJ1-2	TGTGCCAGCAGCTTATCCGTCGGCAGGGGGCTGTATGGCTACACCTTC	CASSLSVGRGLYGYTF
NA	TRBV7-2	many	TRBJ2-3	TGTGCCAGCAGCTTAACATACACAGATACGCAGTATTTT	CASSLTYTDTQYF
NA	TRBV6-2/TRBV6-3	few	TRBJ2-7	TGTGCCAGCAGCGGGGGGCCTTACGCAGCCGAGCAGTACTTC	CASSGGPYAAEQYF
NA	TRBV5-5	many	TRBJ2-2	TGTGCCAGCAGCTCACAGGATAACACCGGGGAGCTGTTTTTT	CASSSQDNTGELFF
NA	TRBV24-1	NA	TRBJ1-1	TGTGCCACCAGTGCCCGGGAACAGGCTCCCAGGAACACTGAAGCTTTCTTT	CATSAREQAPRNTEAFF
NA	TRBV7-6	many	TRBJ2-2	TGTGCCAGCAGCTTAGGGGACACTCACGGGGAGCTGTTTTTT	CASSLGDTHGELFF
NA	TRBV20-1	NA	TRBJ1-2	TGCAGTGCCCGTGGGCAGGGTGGTTTTCTTGGCTACACCTTC	CSARGQGGFLGYTF
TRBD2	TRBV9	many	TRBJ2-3	TGTGCCAGCAGCGTGGAGGCAAGCGGGGGGAGCACAGATACGCAGTATTTT	CASSVEASGGSTDTQYF
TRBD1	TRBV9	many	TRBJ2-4	TGTGCCAGCAGCGCGAGACAGGGCCCGGGGAAAAACATTCAGTACTTC	CASSARQGPGKNIQYF
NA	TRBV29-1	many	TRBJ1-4	TGCAGCGTTGCGCGGGAGGGAGAAAAACTGTTTTTT	CSVAREGEKLFF
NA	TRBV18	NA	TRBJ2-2	TGTGCCACCCAAGAGGTTGGGTCGAACACCGGGGAGCTGTTTTTT	CATQEVGSNTGELFF
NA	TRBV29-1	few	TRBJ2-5	TGCAGCGTTGCCAGGGAAGAGACCCAGTACTTC	CSVAREETQYF
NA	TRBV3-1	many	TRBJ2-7	TGTGCCAGCAGCCAAGCTGGTTACTACGAGCAGTACTTC	CASSQAGYYEQYF
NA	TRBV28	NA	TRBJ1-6	TGTGCCAGCAGTAAGCGCTCCTATAATTCACCCCTCCACTTT	CASSKRSYNSPLHF
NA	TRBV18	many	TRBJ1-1	TGTGCCAGCTCTGGCCCCCTGCGGAACACTGAAGCTTTCTTT	CASSGPLRNTEAFF
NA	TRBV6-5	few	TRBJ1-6	TGTGCCAGCAGGGGTGGGATCGATTCACCCCTCCACTTT	CASRGGIDSPLHF
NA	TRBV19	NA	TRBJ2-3	TGTGCCAGTAGTATTGGTACTTTGGACAGCACAGATACGCAGTATTTT	CASSIGTLDSTDTQYF
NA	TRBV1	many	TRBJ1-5	TGCACCAGCAGCCCCACAGGGAATGCGCAGCCCCAGCATTTT	CTSSPTGNAQPQHF
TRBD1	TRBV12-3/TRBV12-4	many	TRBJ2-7	TGTGCCAGCAGTTTAGTTTGGACAGGGAGCTCCTACGAGCAGTACTTC	CASSLVWTGSSYEQYF
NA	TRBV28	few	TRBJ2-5	TGTGCCAGCAGTTTCGGCGACAGAACAGAGACCCAGTACTTC	CASSFGDRTETQYF
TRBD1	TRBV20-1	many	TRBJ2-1	TGCAGTGCTAGAGACTTCGGACAGGGAGGCAATGAGCAGTTCTTC	CSARDFGQGGNEQFF
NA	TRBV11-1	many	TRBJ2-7	TGTGCCAGCAGCTCGGGACATAACCTTTACGAGCAGTACTTC	CASSSGHNLYEQYF
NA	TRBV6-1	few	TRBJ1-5	TGTGCCAGCAGTGAAGGTGCTCCAGGCTATCAGCCCCAGCATTTT	CASSEGAPGYQPQHF
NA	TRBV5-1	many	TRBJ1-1	TGCGCCAGCAGCCCCCGGGCGGGAAACACTGAAGCTTTCTTT	CASSPRAGNTEAFF
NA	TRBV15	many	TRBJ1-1	TGTGCCACCAGCAGGGTGGTACAGGGCACTGAAGCTTTCTTT	CATSRVVQGTEAFF
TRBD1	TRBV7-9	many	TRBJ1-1	TGTGCCAGCCAGGACAGGGCGAACACTGAAGCTTTCTTT	CASQDRANTEAFF
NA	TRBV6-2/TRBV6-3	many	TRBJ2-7	TGTGCCAGCAGTTACTCGATGGCAGGGAGGACCTACGAGCAGTACTTC	CASSYSMAGRTYEQYF